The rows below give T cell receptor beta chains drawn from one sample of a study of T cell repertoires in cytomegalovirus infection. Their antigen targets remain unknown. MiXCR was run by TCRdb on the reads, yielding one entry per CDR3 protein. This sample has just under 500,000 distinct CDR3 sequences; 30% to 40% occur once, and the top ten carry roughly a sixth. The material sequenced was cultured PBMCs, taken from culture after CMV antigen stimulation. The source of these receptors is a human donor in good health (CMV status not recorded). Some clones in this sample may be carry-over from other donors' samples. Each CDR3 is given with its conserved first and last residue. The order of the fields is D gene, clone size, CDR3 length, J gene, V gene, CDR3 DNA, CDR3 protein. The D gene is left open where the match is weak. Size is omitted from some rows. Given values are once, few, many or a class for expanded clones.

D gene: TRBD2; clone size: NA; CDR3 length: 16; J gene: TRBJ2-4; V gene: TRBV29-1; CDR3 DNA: TGCAGCGTCCTCCTGGGGACTAGCGGAGCCAAAAACATTCAGTACTTC; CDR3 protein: CSVLLGTSGAKNIQYF
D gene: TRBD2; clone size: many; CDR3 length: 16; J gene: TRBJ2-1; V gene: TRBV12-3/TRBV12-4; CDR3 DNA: TGTGCCAGCAGTTTAGCGAGCGGGAGGGCCTACAATGAGCAGTTCTTC; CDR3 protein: CASSLASGRAYNEQFF
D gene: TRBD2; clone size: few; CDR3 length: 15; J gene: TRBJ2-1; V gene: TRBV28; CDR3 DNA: TGTGCCAGCAGACCCCTTAGCGGGAGGCGGAATGAGCAGTTCTTC; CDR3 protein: CASRPLSGRRNEQFF
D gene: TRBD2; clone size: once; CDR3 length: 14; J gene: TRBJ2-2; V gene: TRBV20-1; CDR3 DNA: TGCAGTGCTAGGACTAGCGCAAGACCCGGGGAGCTGTTTTTT; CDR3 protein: CSARTSARPGELFF
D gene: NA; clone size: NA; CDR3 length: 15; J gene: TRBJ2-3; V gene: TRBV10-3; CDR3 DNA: TGTGCCATCAGTGAGTCGAGGCAGTCCACAGATACGCAGTATTTT; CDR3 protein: CAISESRQSTDTQYF
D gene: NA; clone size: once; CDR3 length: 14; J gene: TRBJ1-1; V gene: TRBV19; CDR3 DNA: TGTGCCAGTATCGGACGGCTTAGAAACACTGAAGCTTTCTTT; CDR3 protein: CASIGRLRNTEAFF
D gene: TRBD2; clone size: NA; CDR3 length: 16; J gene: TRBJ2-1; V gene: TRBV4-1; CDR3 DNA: TGCGCCAGCAGCCAAGATCCGACTAGCATGGGCAATGAGCAGTTCTTC; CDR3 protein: CASSQDPTSMGNEQFF
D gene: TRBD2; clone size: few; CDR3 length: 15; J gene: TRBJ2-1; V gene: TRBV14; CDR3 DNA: TGTGCCAGCAGCCTAGGCCGAGGGAGGGCCTATGAGCAGTTCTTC; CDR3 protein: CASSLGRGRAYEQFF
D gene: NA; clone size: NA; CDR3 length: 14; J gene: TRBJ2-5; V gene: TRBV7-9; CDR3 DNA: TGTGCCAGCAGCCAAGCTAGGGATGAAGAGACCCAGTACTTC; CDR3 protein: CASSQARDEETQYF
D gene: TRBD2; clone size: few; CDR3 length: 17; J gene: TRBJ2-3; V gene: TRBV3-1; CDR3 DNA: TGTGCCAGCAGCCAACCAGCGGGGAATGCCACCCTGAGTACGCAGTATTTT; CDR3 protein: CASSQPAGNATLSTQYF
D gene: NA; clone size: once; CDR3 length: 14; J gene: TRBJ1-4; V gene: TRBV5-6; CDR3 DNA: TGTGCCAGCAGCCTGAACGGACGGACAGAAAAACTGTTTTTT; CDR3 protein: CASSLNGRTEKLFF
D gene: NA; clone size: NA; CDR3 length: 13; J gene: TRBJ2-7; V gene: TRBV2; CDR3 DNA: TGTGCCAGCAGTGATTGGTCCTCCTACGAGCAGTACTTC; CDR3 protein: CASSDWSSYEQYF
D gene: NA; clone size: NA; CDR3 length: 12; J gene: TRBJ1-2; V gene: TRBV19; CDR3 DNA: TGTGCCAGTGAAGAAGGGGGATACGGCTACACCTTC; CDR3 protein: CASEEGGYGYTF
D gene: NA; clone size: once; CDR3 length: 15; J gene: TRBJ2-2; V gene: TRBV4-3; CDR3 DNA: TGCGCCAGCAGCCAAGATGGGCAGAACACCGGGGAGCTGTTTTTT; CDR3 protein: CASSQDGQNTGELFF
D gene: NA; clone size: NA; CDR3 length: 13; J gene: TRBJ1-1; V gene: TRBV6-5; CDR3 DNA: TGTGCCAGCTGGGACATCCGGTACACTGAAGCTTTCTTT; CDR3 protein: CASWDIRYTEAFF
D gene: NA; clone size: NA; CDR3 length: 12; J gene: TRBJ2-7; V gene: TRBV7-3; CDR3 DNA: TGTGCCAGCAGCTGGCAGGGCTACGAGCAGTACTTC; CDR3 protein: CASSWQGYEQYF
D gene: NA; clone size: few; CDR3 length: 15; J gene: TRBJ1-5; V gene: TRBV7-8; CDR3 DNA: TGTGCCAGCAGCCGCAGACAGCGCCAGGATCAGCCCCAGCATTTT; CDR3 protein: CASSRRQRQDQPQHF
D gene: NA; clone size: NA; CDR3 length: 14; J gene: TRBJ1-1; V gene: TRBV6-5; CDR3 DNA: TGTGCCAGCAGTGCCCTGACAGTGAACACTGAAGCTTTCTTT; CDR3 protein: CASSALTVNTEAFF
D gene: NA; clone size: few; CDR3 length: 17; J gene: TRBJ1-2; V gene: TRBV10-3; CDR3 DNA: TGTGCCATCAGTGAGCCGGGAAGAGGGCCTCCGGACTATGGCTACACCTTC; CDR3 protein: CAISEPGRGPPDYGYTF
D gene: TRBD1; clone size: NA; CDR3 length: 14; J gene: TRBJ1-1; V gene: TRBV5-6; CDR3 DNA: TGTGCCAGCAGAAAGACAGGGGGTAACACTGAAGCTTTCTTT; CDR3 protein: CASRKTGGNTEAFF
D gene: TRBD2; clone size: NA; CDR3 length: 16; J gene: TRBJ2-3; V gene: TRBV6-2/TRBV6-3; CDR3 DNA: TGTGCCGGATCAAGGACTAGAGCGGGAGAGAAGGGTACGCAGTATTTT; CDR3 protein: CAGSRTRAGEKGTQYF
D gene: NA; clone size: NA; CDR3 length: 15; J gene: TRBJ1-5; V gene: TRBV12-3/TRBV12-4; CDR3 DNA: TGTGCCAGCAGTCTCGAGGGGGGCACGGGGCAGCCCCAGCATTTT; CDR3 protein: CASSLEGGTGQPQHF
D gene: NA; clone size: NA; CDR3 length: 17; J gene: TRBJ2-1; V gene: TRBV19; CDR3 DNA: TGTGCCAGTACCCCCAGGGACCCCAGCCGCTCCTACAATGAGCAGTTCTTC; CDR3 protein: CASTPRDPSRSYNEQFF
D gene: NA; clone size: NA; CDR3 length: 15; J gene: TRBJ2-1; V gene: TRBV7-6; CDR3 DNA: TGTGCCAGCAGCTCACCCCAGGGGTTGGGGAATGAGCAGTTCTTC; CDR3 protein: CASSSPQGLGNEQFF
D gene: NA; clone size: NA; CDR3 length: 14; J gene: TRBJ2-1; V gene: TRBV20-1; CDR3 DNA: TGCAGTGCTAGAAACCCCCGGGGGTGGTATGAGCAGTTCTTC; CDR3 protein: CSARNPRGWYEQFF
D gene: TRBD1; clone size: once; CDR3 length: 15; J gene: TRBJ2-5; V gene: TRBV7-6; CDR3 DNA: TGTGCCAGCAGCACCGGACAGGTGGGGTCGGAGACCCAGTACTTC; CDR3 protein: CASSTGQVGSETQYF
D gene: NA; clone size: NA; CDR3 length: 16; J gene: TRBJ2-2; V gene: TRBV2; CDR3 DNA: TGTGCCAGCAGTGAACAAGGCCATTCGAACACCGGGGAGCTGTTTTTT; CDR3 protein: CASSEQGHSNTGELFF
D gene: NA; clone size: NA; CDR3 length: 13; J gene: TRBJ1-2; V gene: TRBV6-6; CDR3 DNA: TGTGCCAGCAGTTACTCGTATTGGGATGGCTACACCTTC; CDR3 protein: CASSYSYWDGYTF
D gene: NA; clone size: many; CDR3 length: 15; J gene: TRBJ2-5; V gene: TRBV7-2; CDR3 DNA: TGTGCCAGCAGCTTGCAAGGGGGGAGGCAAGAGACCCAGTACTTC; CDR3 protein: CASSLQGGRQETQYF